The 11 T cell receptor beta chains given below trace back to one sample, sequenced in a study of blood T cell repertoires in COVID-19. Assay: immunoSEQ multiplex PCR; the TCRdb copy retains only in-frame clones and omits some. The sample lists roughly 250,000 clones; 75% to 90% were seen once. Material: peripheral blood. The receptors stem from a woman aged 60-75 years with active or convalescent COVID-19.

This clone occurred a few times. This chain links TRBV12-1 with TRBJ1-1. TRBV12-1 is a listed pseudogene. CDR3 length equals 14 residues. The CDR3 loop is CASSGLPRNTEAFF. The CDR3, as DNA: TGTGCCAGCAGCGGACTCCCCAGGAACACTGAAGCTTTCTTT.

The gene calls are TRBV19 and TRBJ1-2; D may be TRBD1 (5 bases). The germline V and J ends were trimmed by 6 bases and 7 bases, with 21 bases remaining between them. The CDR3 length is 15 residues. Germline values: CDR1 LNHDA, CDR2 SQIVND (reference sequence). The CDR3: CASSASAQGTVGYTF. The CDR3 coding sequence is TGTGCCAGTAGCGCTTCGGCCCAGGGAACTGTTGGCTACACCTTC.

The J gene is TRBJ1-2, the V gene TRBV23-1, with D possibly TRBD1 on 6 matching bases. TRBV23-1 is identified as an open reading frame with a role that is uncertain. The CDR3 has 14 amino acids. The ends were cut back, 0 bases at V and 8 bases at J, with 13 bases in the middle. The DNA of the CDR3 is TGCGCCAGCAGTCAATCGGGGGCGTGCTGCGGCTACACCTTC. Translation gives CASSQSGACCGYTF.

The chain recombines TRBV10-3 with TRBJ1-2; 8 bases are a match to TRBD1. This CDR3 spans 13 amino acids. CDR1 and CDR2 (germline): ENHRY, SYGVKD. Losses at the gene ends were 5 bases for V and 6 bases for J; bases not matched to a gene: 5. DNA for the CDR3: TGTGCCATCAGTCAATGGACAGGGAATGGCTACACCTTC. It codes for CAISQWTGNGYTF.

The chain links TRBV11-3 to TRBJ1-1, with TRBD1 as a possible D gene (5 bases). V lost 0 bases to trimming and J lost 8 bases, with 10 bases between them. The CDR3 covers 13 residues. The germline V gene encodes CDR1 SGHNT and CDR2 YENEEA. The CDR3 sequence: CASSLESGQEAFF. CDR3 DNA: TGTGCCAGCAGCTTAGAATCAGGGCAGGAAGCTTTCTTT.

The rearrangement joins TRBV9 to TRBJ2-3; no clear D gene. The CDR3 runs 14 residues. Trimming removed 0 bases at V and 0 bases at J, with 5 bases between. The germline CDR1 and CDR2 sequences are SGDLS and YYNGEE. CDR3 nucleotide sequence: TGTGCCAGCAGCGTAGTAGAAAGCACAGATACGCAGTATTTT. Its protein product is CASSVVESTDTQYF. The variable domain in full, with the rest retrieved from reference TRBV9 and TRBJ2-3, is DSGVTQTPKHLITATGQRVTLRCSPRSGDLSVYWYQQSLDQGLQFLIQYYNGEERAKGNILERFSAQQFPDLHSELNLSSLELGDSALYFCASSVVESTDTQYFGPGTRLTVL.

The DNA for the CDR3 is TGTGCCAGCAGCGCACAGGGTAACTATGGCTACACCTTC. Translated, it gives CASSAQGNYGYTF. V and J are TRBV6-5 and TRBJ1-2; a possible D gene is TRBD1 (6 bases). CDR1 is MNHEY, CDR2 SVGAGI, per germline. V lost 6 bases, J lost 1 base, and 9 bases lay in between. CDR3 size: 13 residues.

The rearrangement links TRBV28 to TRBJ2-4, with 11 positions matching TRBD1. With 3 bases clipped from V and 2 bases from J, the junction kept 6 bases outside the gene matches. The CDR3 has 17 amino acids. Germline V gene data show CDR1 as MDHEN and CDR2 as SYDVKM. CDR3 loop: CASSLGTGGGTKNIQYF. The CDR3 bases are TGTGCCAGCAGTTTGGGGACAGGGGGGGGAACCAAAAACATTCAGTACTTC.

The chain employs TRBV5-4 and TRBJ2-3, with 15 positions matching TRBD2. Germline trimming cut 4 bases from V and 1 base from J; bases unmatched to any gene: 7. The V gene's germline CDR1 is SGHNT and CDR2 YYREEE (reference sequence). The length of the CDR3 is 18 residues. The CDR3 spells CASSPGLAGGRGTDTQYF. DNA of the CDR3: TGTGCCAGCAGCCCTGGACTAGCGGGGGGGCGGGGCACAGATACGCAGTATTTT.

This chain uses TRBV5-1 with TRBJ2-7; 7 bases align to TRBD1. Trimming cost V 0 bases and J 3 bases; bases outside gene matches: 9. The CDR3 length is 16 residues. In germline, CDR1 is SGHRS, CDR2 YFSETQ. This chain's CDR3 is CASSLVSAGTVYEQYF. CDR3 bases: TGCGCCAGCAGCTTGGTCTCAGCCGGGACAGTCTACGAGCAGTACTTC. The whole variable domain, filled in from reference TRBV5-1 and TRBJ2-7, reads KAGVTQTPRYLIKTRGQQVTLSCSPISGHRSVSWYQQTPGQGLQFLFEYFSETQRNKGNFPGRFSGRQFSNSRSEMNVSTLELGDSALYLCASSLVSAGTVYEQYFGPGTRLTVT.

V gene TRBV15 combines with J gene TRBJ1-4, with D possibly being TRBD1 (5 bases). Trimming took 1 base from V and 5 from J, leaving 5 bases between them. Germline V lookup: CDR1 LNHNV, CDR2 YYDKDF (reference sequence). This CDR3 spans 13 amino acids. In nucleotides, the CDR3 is TGTGCCACCAGCAGAGGACAGAATGAAAAACTGTTTTTT. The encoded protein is CATSRGQNEKLFF.